The entry that follows covers one TCR beta chain sequence. What it binds is not known. A read error may produce the germline difference seen at one junction end. Molecules of cDNA were individually given unique molecular identifiers that were attached to them. A single record per CDR3 protein comes from TCRdb applying MiXCR to the 5' RACE reads. The sample holds fewer than 55,000 distinct CDR3 sequences; approximately 10% are singletons and the top ten take under 15%. This CDR3 has 14 amino acids. The germline CDR1 and CDR2 sequences are SGHTA and FQGNSA. This sample was included in a study of early T cells in non-severe SARS-CoV-2 infection. Study-level information: Sequencing was performed on bulk RNA from unsorted whole blood, leaving chains unpaired.

Findings and limits, study-wide: VDJdb-based matching was biased toward anti-spike CD8 responses and missed private and CD4 specificities.

Specimen: whole blood. V and J are TRBV7-2 and TRBJ2-5; TRBD2 might be the D (5 bases). The receptor's source is an adult who was a healthcare worker with PCR-confirmed SARS-CoV-2 infection or an uninfected control (not recorded which). The CDR3 DNA sequence: TGTGCCACCAGCTTATCCGGGAACCAAGAGACCCAGTACTTC. Translating it yields CATSLSGNQETQYF.